This TCR beta chain was found in a study of cytomegalovirus exposure and HLA in healthy donors. Primers: 60 Vbeta forward and 13 Jbeta reverse. Using immunoSEQ multiplex PCR, the repertoire was profiled, and TCRdb retains in-frame clones only, with some absent. Among under 150,000 clones, roughly 80% were seen once, and the ten largest hold about 4.1%. The V gene end was trimmed by 5 bases and the J gene end by 5 bases; junction bases not matched to a gene: 4. CDR1 MDHEN and CDR2 SYDVKM come from the germline V gene. The CDR3 is 14 residues long. Regarding the study as a whole: Productive status was seen about 87% or about 30% of the time for most TCR beta V segments in an earlier analysis.

To note about this clone: The antigen is unknown.

The sample taken for sequencing was PBMCs. The clonotype comes from a woman in her thirties or forties in good health and CMV-seropositive. This chain uses TRBV28 with TRBJ2-1; 9 nucleotides match TRBD2. CDR3 sequence: CASSKGLADNEQFF. CDR3 coding DNA: TGTGCCAGCAGTAAGGGACTAGCAGACAATGAGCAGTTCTTC. Together with reference TRBV28 and TRBJ2-1, the CDR3 gives the full variable domain: DVKVTQSSRYLVKRTGEKVFLECVQDMDHENMFWYRQDPGLGLRLIYFSYDVKMKEKGDIPEGYSVSREKKERFSLILESASTNQTSMYLCASSKGLADNEQFFGPGTRLTVL.